A single sample gave rise to the 24 T cell receptor beta chains below, sequenced in a study of naive and memory T cell subsets. Study findings and constraints: A few larger clonotypes appeared in naive repertoires, especially CD8, possibly memory cells re-expressing CD45RA.

These TCRs' antigens remain unknown. Two oligonucleotides, mixed equimolar, formed the beta constant-region primer covering TRBC1 and TRBC2. Four rounds of PCR amplified the ligated cDNA using nested alpha and beta constant-region primers plus SP2. TCRdb itself ran the UMI-ligation and nested PCR reads through MiXCR, one entry per CDR3 protein. The sample carries around 160,000 distinct CDR3 sequences, roughly 23% recorded once. The sequenced material came from naive CD4+ T cells from blood. The source is a human donor in good health.

This chain joins TRBV12-3 or TRBV12-4 and TRBJ1-5; 7 bases align to TRBD1. Trimming cost V 6 bases and J 1 base; bases outside gene matches: 6. The CDR3 is 15 residues long. In nucleotides, the CDR3 is TGTGCCAGCAGCCCGACAGGGAGAAGCAATCAGCCCCAGCATTTT. Its protein is CASSPTGRSNQPQHF.

The chain is built from TRBV5-1 and TRBJ2-1; 8 positions match TRBD1. This CDR3 spans 13 amino acids. Looked up from germline, CDR1 is SGHRS and CDR2 is YFSETQ. The J segment lost 7 bases and the V segment lost 5 bases, leaving 5 bases of the junction unmatched. CDR3 in DNA: TGCGCCAGCAGGTCCGACAGGGGAAATGAGCAGTTCTTC. This gives the protein CASRSDRGNEQFF.

The chain has TRBV28 and TRBJ2-1; TRBD2 matches 10 bases. This CDR3 comprises 17 residues. V lost 0 bases to trimming and J lost 6 bases; unmatched junction nucleotides: 8. Germline V gene data show CDR1 as MDHEN and CDR2 as SYDVKM. CDR3 bases: TGTGCCAGCAGTTTATGGTCGGGGCTAGCGGGAGTCAATGAGCAGTTCTTC. Its translation: CASSLWSGLAGVNEQFF.

The rearrangement links TRBV6-6 to TRBJ2-7; D assignment may be TRBD1 or TRBD2 (5 bases each). CDR1 MNHNY and CDR2 SVGAGI come from the germline V gene (reference sequence). The CDR3 runs 18 residues. The ends were cut back, 4 bases at V and 2 bases at J, with 24 bases in the middle. CDR3 sequence reads: CASSSHSLGNGAPYEQYF. CDR3 nucleotides: TGTGCCAGCAGTTCCCACTCCCTTGGGAACGGGGCTCCCTACGAGCAGTACTTC.

In this sample, this clonotype turned up a few times. The chain employs TRBV7-2 and TRBJ2-1, with D tentatively TRBD2 (6 bases). Germline CDR1 is SGHTA and CDR2 is FQGNSA. V dropped 3 bases and J dropped 7 bases, with 16 bases sitting between them. The CDR3 extends over 15 amino acids. CDR3 protein: CASSFTAGPMNEQFF. The CDR3 DNA reads TGTGCCAGCAGCTTTACTGCGGGGCCCATGAATGAGCAGTTCTTC.

This clonotype has only a few counts. This rearrangement joins TRBV6-1 to TRBJ2-2; tentatively, D is TRBD1 (6 bases). CDR1 is MNHNS and CDR2 is SASEGT in the germline V gene. The V and J ends lost 7 bases and 2 bases respectively, with 11 bases between them. This CDR3 has 14 residues. The CDR3 DNA reads TGTGCCAGCACGGACAGATTAAACACCGGGGAGCTGTTTTTT. It yields the protein CASTDRLNTGELFF.

The rearrangement links TRBV20-1 to TRBJ2-1; D uncertain. V was clipped by 5 bases and J by 2 bases, with 16 bases between them. CDR1 and CDR2 (germline): DFQATT, SNEGSKA (reference sequence). The CDR3 runs 15 residues. CDR3 nucleotides: TGCAGTGCTCCACGGGCTGCTGTTCCCTACAATGAGCAGTTCTTC. Encoded protein: CSAPRAAVPYNEQFF.

As to this clonotype: A much larger clone lies one base from this, so it may be a read error. The V gene is TRBV7-9, the J gene TRBJ2-5; possibly TRBD2 for D (5 bases). This CDR3 has 12 residues. Germline V lookup: CDR1 SEHNR, CDR2 FQNEAQ (reference sequence). Here the CDR3 reads CASTSSQETQCF. The CDR3 region has the DNA TGTGCCAGCACTAGCAGCCAAGAGACCCAGTGCTTC.

This clonotype was counted a few times. The chain carries TRBV29-1 and TRBJ2-2, with TRBD1 identical over 9 bases. Trimming removed 7 bases from V and 1 base from J; junction bases left unmatched: 4. CDR1 and CDR2 (germline): SQVTM, ANQGSEA. The CDR3 is 14 residues long. The CDR3 bases are TGCAGCGCAGGGACAGGGTTGAACACCGGGGAGCTGTTTTTT. It yields the protein CSAGTGLNTGELFF.

The table lists this clonotype with many counts. The rearrangement joins TRBV19 to TRBJ2-1; 14 bases agree with TRBD2. The CDR3 runs to 18 residues. The germline V gene encodes CDR1 LNHDA and CDR2 SQIVND (reference sequence). V shed 7 bases and J 3 bases; nucleotides not matched to a gene: 11. CDR3 in amino acids: CASTPTSGRASYYNEQFF. The CDR3 DNA reads as TGTGCCAGTACCCCGACTAGCGGGAGGGCAAGTTACTACAATGAGCAGTTCTTC.

The chain combines TRBV6-6 with TRBJ2-3; 10 bases line up with TRBD2. V lost 2 bases and J lost 3; bases outside the gene matches: 5. In germline, CDR1 is MNHNY, CDR2 SVGAGI (reference sequence). The CDR3 runs 16 residues. DNA of the CDR3: TGTGCCAGCAGTTACGGGTCTAGCGGGAGTACAGATACGCAGTATTTT. Protein: CASSYGSSGSTDTQYF.

The rearrangement joins TRBV7-8 to TRBJ2-7, with unresolved D. This CDR3 contains 14 residues. Trimming stripped 1 base from V and 3 bases from J, with 10 bases between. From germline, CDR1 is SGHVS and CDR2 FQNEAQ. DNA for the CDR3: TGTGCCAGCAGCTTAGGGCGCAGCGACTACGAGCAGTACTTC. Its protein is CASSLGRSDYEQYF.

This clonotype came up a few times. This sequence joins TRBV5-1 and TRBJ2-2; 11 positions match TRBD2. Looked up from germline, CDR1 is SGHRS and CDR2 is YFSETQ. CDR3 length: 17 amino acids. V shed 4 bases, J shed 4 bases, and the junction held 9 bases outside the gene matches. CDR3 coding DNA: TGCGCCAGCAGCATGACCGGGACTAGCGGTTCCACCGGGGAGCTGTTTTTT. Translated, it gives CASSMTGTSGSTGELFF. Drawing the rest from reference TRBV5-1 and TRBJ2-2, the complete variable domain is KAGVTQTPRYLIKTRGQQVTLSCSPISGHRSVSWYQQTPGQGLQFLFEYFSETQRNKGNFPGRFSGRQFSNSRSEMNVSTLELGDSALYLCASSMTGTSGSTGELFFGEGSRLTVL.

This rearrangement joins TRBV5-1 to TRBJ2-1, with D uncertain. V was cut by 0 bases and J by 10 bases, with 11 bases left in between. Germline CDR1 and CDR2: SGHRS and YFSETQ. The CDR3 contains 13 residues. The CDR3 coding sequence is TGCGCCAGCAGCTTGGATACTACCACGGAGCAGTTCTTC. Residues: CASSLDTTTEQFF.

The V and J genes are TRBV29-1 and TRBJ2-1; D is unclear. This CDR3 spans 11 amino acids. Germline CDR1 reads SQVTM; CDR2 reads ANQGSEA. V dropped 3 bases and J dropped 3 bases, with 3 bases sitting between them. The CDR3 loop reads CSVEHYNEQFF. The DNA for the CDR3 is TGCAGCGTTGAGCACTACAATGAGCAGTTCTTC.

The V call is TRBV28, the J call TRBJ1-5; tentatively, D is TRBD1 (5 bases). CDR1 and CDR2 from the germline V gene are MDHEN and SYDVKM. Trimming removed 10 bases at V and 7 bases at J, with 14 bases between. CDR3 length: 12 residues. CDR3 coding DNA: TGTGCCACCACACAGGTTTTACAGCCCCAGCATTTT. This encodes CATTQVLQPQHF. The whole variable domain, remainder taken from reference TRBV28 and TRBJ1-5, is DVKVTQSSRYLVKRTGEKVFLECVQDMDHENMFWYRQDPGLGLRLIYFSYDVKMKEKGDIPEGYSVSREKKERFSLILESASTNQTSMYLCATTQVLQPQHFGDGTRLSIL.

This clonotype occurred a few times. This sequence joins TRBV12-3 or TRBV12-4 and TRBJ1-3; D is ambiguous. V lost 5 bases, J lost 0 bases, and 8 bases lay in between. The CDR3 runs 14 residues. As DNA, the CDR3 is TGTGCCAGCAGTCCCAGGATCTCTGGAAACACCATATATTTT. Translating it yields CASSPRISGNTIYF.

The chain joins TRBV2 to TRBJ1-1, with 8 bases identical to TRBD1. This CDR3 region has 15 residues. Trimming removed 2 bases from V and 3 bases from J; junction bases left unmatched: 5. Germline CDR1 and CDR2: SNHLY and FYNNEI. CDR3 in amino acids: CASSELTGAYTEAFF. CDR3 nucleotides: TGTGCCAGCAGTGAATTGACAGGGGCGTACACTGAAGCTTTCTTT.

At least ten counts were recorded for this clonotype. This rearrangement joins TRBV12-3 or TRBV12-4 to TRBJ2-1; the D is unclear. V was trimmed by 0 bases and J by 7 bases, leaving 16 bases between them. This CDR3 is 16 amino acids long. CDR3 residues: CASSLAFSTGFNEQFF. The CDR3 DNA is TGTGCCAGCAGTTTAGCCTTCAGTACGGGCTTTAATGAGCAGTTCTTC.

This chain uses TRBV30 with TRBJ2-7; no clear D gene. The CDR3 runs to 12 residues. Trimming took off 0 bases at V and 6 bases at J, with 9 bases between the two ends. Germline-derived CDR1 and CDR2 are GTSNPN and SVGIG (reference sequence). CDR3 residues: CAWSVLYGEQYF. The CDR3 region has the DNA TGTGCCTGGAGTGTACTTTACGGCGAGCAGTACTTC.

The gene calls are TRBV12-3 or TRBV12-4 and TRBJ2-7, with 7 bases identical to TRBD2. The V and J ends lost 6 bases and 2 bases, in that order; junction bases with no gene match: 13. This CDR3 is 16 amino acids long. The CDR3 spells CASSPKVGEGPYEQYF. In nucleotides, the CDR3 is TGTGCCAGCAGCCCCAAGGTCGGGGAGGGGCCCTACGAGCAGTACTTC.

The J gene is TRBJ1-2, the V gene TRBV5-1; 9 bases align to TRBD1. This CDR3 comprises 14 residues. Trimming removed 0 bases from V and 8 bases from J; junction bases left unmatched: 5. In germline, CDR1 is SGHRS, CDR2 YFSETQ. As DNA, the CDR3 is TGCGCCAGCAGCTTGGCGGGACAGGGACGCGGCTACACCTTC. Its translation: CASSLAGQGRGYTF.

J is TRBJ1-1 and V is TRBV7-9, with a possible D match to TRBD1 (6 bases). The germline V gene encodes CDR1 SEHNR and CDR2 FQNEAQ (reference sequence). There are 12 residues in the CDR3. V was clipped by 5 bases and J by 5 bases, with 9 bases between them. The CDR3: CASSHTGTEAFF. The CDR3 DNA reads as TGTGCCAGCAGCCATACAGGGACTGAAGCTTTCTTT.

With regard to this clonotype: At one of its ends the junction is not consistent with the germline gene, which may arise from a read error. This chain joins TRBV28 and TRBJ2-3; D uncertain. Germline assignment: CDR1 MDHEN and CDR2 SYDVKM. The CDR3 has 14 amino acids. CDR3 sequence reads: CASSPPPPTDTLYF. CDR3 in DNA: TGTGCCAGCAGTCCCCCGCCGCCCACAGATACGCTGTATTTT.